Sequencing of this TCR beta chain was carried out in a study of regulatory T cells in long-lasting Graves disease. Study outcomes and limitations: Small numbers of samples may have cut accuracy.

For TCR beta, libraries came from iRepertoire HTBI primers and Arm-PCR of CDR3 regions. MiXCR, applied by TCRdb to the multiplex PCR reads, yields one record per CDR3 protein. The sample holds fewer than 500,000 distinct CDR3 sequences; under 20% are singletons and the top ten take more than 9%. V trimming: 5 bases; J trimming: 6 bases; junction bases outside the gene matches: 6. The CDR3 has 14 residues. The germline CDR1 and CDR2 sequences are MDHEN and SYDVKM. Time point noted: newly diagnosed GD, antithyroid drugs for less than 3 months. From PBMCs, RNA was extracted and then used to make the TCR library. Details on this clonotype: Its antigen is not known.

The same data also went into a second study, on T cells in Graves' hyperthyroidism and ophthalmopathy. That work contributes: HTBI primers were used for first-round RT-PCR of the TCR CDR3.

The chain joins TRBV28 to TRBJ1-5, with 8 bases aligning to TRBD1. This specimen consisted of peripheral blood mononuclear cells (PBMCs), obtained at new diagnosis, from a patient treated with antithyroid drugs. This receptor was obtained from a man aged 40-55 years with Graves disease. The CDR3 is CASSRTDRVQPQHF. CDR3 nucleotide sequence: TGTGCCAGCAGTCGAACGGACAGGGTTCAGCCCCAGCATTTT. Full variable domain (rest looked up from reference TRBV28 and TRBJ1-5): DVKVTQSSRYLVKRTGEKVFLECVQDMDHENMFWYRQDPGLGLRLIYFSYDVKMKEKGDIPEGYSVSREKKERFSLILESASTNQTSMYLCASSRTDRVQPQHFGDGTRLSIL.